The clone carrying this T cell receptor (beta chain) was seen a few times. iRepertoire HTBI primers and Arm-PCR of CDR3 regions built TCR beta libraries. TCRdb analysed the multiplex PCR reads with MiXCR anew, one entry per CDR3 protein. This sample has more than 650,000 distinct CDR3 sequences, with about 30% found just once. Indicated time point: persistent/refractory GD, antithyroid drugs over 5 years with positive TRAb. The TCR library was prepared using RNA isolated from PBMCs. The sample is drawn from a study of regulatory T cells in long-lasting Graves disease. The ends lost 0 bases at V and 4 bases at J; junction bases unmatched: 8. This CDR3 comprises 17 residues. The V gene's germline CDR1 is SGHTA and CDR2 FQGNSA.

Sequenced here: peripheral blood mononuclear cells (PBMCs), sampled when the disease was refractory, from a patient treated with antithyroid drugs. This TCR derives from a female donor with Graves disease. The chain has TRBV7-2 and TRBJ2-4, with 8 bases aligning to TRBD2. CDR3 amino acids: CASSLAGGTRHKNIQYF. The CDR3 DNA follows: TGTGCCAGCAGCTTAGCGGGGGGGACTAGACATAAAAACATTCAGTACTTC.